A single T cell receptor (beta chain) is shown here with its context. The target antigen is unknown. This specimen belongs to a study of T cells after yellow fever vaccination. General observations from the study: FACS-sorted repertoires might harbor abundant contaminating clonotypes from the bulk population. Booster sampling recovered most clones from primary vaccination (96% CD4, approximately 88% CD8). Researchers noted that a small share of clonotypes showed up in both CD4 and CD8 compartments.

The germline gives CDR1 LGHNA, CDR2 YSLEER. Trimming at V came to 0 bases and at J to 5 bases, leaving 6 bases not matched to a gene. The length of the CDR3 is 16 residues. From the 5' RACE reads, TCRdb called clonotypes with MiXCR, one entry per CDR3 protein. The sample lists a few hundred thousand distinct CDR3 sequences; roughly an eighth were seen once. The chain recombines TRBV4-3 with TRBJ2-5; TRBD2 matches 10 bases. This specimen consisted of CD4+ T cells sorted from PBMCs, obtained 15 days after the yellow fever booster vaccination. The sequence was collected from a man between 18 and 29 years old who received the YFV17D yellow fever vaccine. The CDR3 protein is CASSQDPSGGWETQYF. In DNA form, the CDR3 reads TGCGCCAGCAGCCAAGATCCTAGCGGGGGATGGGAGACCCAGTACTTC.